The 24 T cell receptor beta chains below come from one sample, sequenced in a study of regulatory T cells in long-lasting Graves disease. The authors built TCR beta libraries using iRepertoire HTBI primers and Arm-PCR of CDR3 regions. TCRdb passed the multiplex PCR reads through MiXCR, listing each CDR3 protein once. The table has around 400,000 distinct CDR3 sequences, about 23% seen once. Regarding time point: persistent/refractory GD, antithyroid drugs over 5 years with positive TRAb. Extracted RNA from PBMCs served as the source of the TCR library. The material was peripheral blood mononuclear cells (PBMCs), obtained when the disease was refractory, from a patient treated with antithyroid drugs. These receptors all stem from a woman aged 40 to 50 with Graves disease.

The J gene is TRBJ2-6, the V gene TRBV28, with D uncertain. CDR3 size: 15 residues. Germline CDR1 and CDR2: MDHEN and SYDVKM. The V gene lost 5 bases and the J gene lost 0 bases, with 8 bases spanning the gap. The chain's CDR3 is CASSPYTSGANVLTF. As DNA, the CDR3 is TGTGCCAGCAGTCCATACACCTCTGGGGCCAACGTCCTGACTTTC.

The chain joins TRBV20-1 to TRBJ2-2; D gene unclear. V was trimmed by 1 base and J by 6 bases, leaving 3 bases between them. From germline, CDR1 is DFQATT and CDR2 SNEGSKA (reference sequence). The length of the CDR3 is 11 residues. CDR3 residues: CSARGAGELFF. The DNA of the CDR3 is TGCAGTGCTAGAGGGGCCGGGGAGCTGTTTTTT.

The chain is built from TRBV28 and TRBJ2-1, with unresolved D. This CDR3 is built from 15 residues. Trimming shortened V by 5 bases and J by 4 bases, and 15 bases separated the two germline ends. Per germline, CDR1 MDHEN and CDR2 SYDVKM. Here the CDR3 reads CASSQRPLGYNEQFF. In DNA, the CDR3 is TGTGCCAGCAGTCAACGGCCTCTCGGGTACAATGAGCAGTTCTTC. The complete variable domain, with remaining parts taken from reference TRBV28 and TRBJ2-1, reads DVKVTQSSRYLVKRTGEKVFLECVQDMDHENMFWYRQDPGLGLRLIYFSYDVKMKEKGDIPEGYSVSREKKERFSLILESASTNQTSMYLCASSQRPLGYNEQFFGPGTRLTVL.

This clonotype showed up many times. CDR3 sequence: CSAVGLAGTPSGELFF. The CDR3 DNA sequence: TGCAGCGCCGTGGGCTTGGCGGGGACCCCATCCGGGGAGCTGTTTTTT. The chain links TRBV29-1 to TRBJ2-2; tentatively, D is TRBD2 (6 bases). Germline assignment: CDR1 SQVTM and CDR2 ANQGSEA. Trimming stripped 7 bases from V and 6 bases from J, with 24 bases between. This CDR3 contains 16 residues.

This chain uses TRBV5-1 with TRBJ2-4, with D unclear. Trimming removed 4 bases from V and 3 bases from J, with 14 bases in between. The germline V gene encodes CDR1 SGHRS and CDR2 YFSETQ. The CDR3 consists of 15 residues. For the CDR3, the DNA is TGCGCCAGCAGCCCCTCCCGGGTGGGCAAAAACATTCAGTACTTC. This translates into CASSPSRVGKNIQYF.

This clonotype was counted ten times or more. This chain links TRBV2 with TRBJ2-7; no firm D call. Trimming removed 2 bases at V and 4 bases at J, with 6 bases between. The CDR3 has 12 amino acids. Germline CDR1 is SNHLY and CDR2 is FYNNEI. CDR3 region: CASSEFGYEQYF. As DNA, the CDR3 is TGTGCCAGCAGTGAATTTGGGTACGAGCAGTACTTC.

The chain couples TRBV19 to TRBJ2-2; 8 bases agree with TRBD2. The J segment lost 7 bases and the V segment lost 7 bases, leaving 5 bases of the junction unmatched. Germline-derived CDR1 and CDR2 are LNHDA and SQIVND (reference sequence). This CDR3 has 13 residues. In DNA form, the CDR3 reads TGTGCCAGTACAAACCTAGCGGGCGGGGAGCTGTTTTTT. It is translated as CASTNLAGGELFF.

This clonotype was seen at least ten times. CDR3 loop: CASSLQREETQYF. CDR3 nucleotides: TGTGCCAGCAGCTTACAGCGGGAGGAGACCCAGTACTTC. The chain couples TRBV7-8 to TRBJ2-5; 8 bases agree with TRBD2. This CDR3 is built from 13 residues. Unmatched junction bases numbered 1, after V lost 2 bases and J lost 5 bases. The V gene's germline CDR1 is SGHVS and CDR2 FQNEAQ.

The J gene is TRBJ2-5, the V gene TRBV20-1; the match to TRBD2 covers 8 bases. The CDR3 is 14 residues long. V trimming: 0 bases; J trimming: 3 bases; junction bases outside the gene matches: 3. Germline V gene lookup returns CDR1 DFQATT and CDR2 SNEGSKA (reference sequence). The CDR3 bases are TGCAGTGCTAGAGATATGCGGGAGGAAGAGACCCAGTACTTC. Translating it yields CSARDMREEETQYF.

This clonotype was found many times. The chain links TRBV7-3 to TRBJ2-7; no clear D. Germline CDR1 is SGHTA and CDR2 is FQGTGA. CDR3 length: 13 residues. Deletions cut 5 bases from V and 3 bases from J, with 11 bases between. The chain's CDR3 is CASSLDKDYEQYF. Here the CDR3 DNA reads TGTGCCAGCAGCCTTGATAAGGACTACGAGCAGTACTTC.

This chain connects TRBV3-1 to TRBJ2-1; 7 bases fit TRBD2. This CDR3 comprises 16 residues. Germline CDR1 and CDR2: LGHDT and YNNKEL (reference sequence). J gave up 4 bases and V 3 bases, and 9 bases lay outside the gene matches. DNA for the CDR3: TGTGCCAGCAGCCAGACGGGGCTAGCGGTTTACAATGAGCAGTTCTTC. Translating it yields CASSQTGLAVYNEQFF.

The sample holds many counts of this clonotype. The rearrangement uses TRBV6-4 and TRBJ1-6, with unresolved D. Germline V lookup: CDR1 MRHNA, CDR2 SNTAGT. This CDR3 comprises 16 residues. V lost 7 bases and J 0 bases, leaving 13 bases between the germline ends. CDR3 in amino acids: CASTLYLGSYNSPLHF. The CDR3 DNA is TGTGCCAGCACCCTCTATTTGGGCTCCTATAATTCACCCCTCCACTTT.

This clonotype showed up just a few times. This chain uses TRBV7-2 with TRBJ2-1; D is undetermined. With 5 bases removed from V and 4 bases from J, the gap between germline ends came to 9 bases. The germline gives CDR1 SGHTA, CDR2 FQGNSA. CDR3 length: 13 amino acids. The CDR3 bases are TGTGCCAGCAGCCTGGTCCGATACAATGAGCAGTTCTTC. Translated, it gives CASSLVRYNEQFF.

The J gene is TRBJ2-1, the V gene TRBV7-8; D not resolved. The V gene's germline CDR1 is SGHVS and CDR2 FQNEAQ. With 0 bases removed from V and 7 bases from J, the gap between germline ends came to 4 bases. The CDR3 totals 12 residues. In DNA form, the CDR3 reads TGTGCCAGCAGCTTAGCAAAAAATGAGCAGTTCTTC. Translating gives CASSLAKNEQFF. The full variable domain, rest sourced from reference TRBV7-8 and TRBJ2-1, is GAGVSQSPRYKVAKRGQDVALRCDPISGHVSLFWYQQALGQGPEFLTYFQNEAQLDKSGLPSDRFFAERPEGSVSTLKIQRTQQEDSAVYLCASSLAKNEQFFGPGTRLTVL.

This clonotype appeared many times. This chain uses TRBV2 with TRBJ2-2; 8 bases are shared with TRBD1. V shed 10 bases, J shed 13 bases, and the junction held 11 bases outside the gene matches. This CDR3 contains 12 residues. Germline V gene data show CDR1 as SNHLY and CDR2 as FYNNEI. The DNA of the CDR3 is TGTGCCACCCAGACGAGACAGGGGAGGCTGTTTTTT. Encoded protein: CATQTRQGRLFF.

This clonotype was counted many times. Here the CDR3 DNA reads TGCAGTGCTCGGGCGGGGGGCCGCGAGCAGTACTTC. Translating gives CSARAGGREQYF. The chain uses TRBV20-1 and TRBJ2-7; 8 bases agree with TRBD2. Germline V gene lookup returns CDR1 DFQATT and CDR2 SNEGSKA (reference sequence). This CDR3 has 12 residues. V lost 5 bases and J lost 6; bases outside the gene matches: 6.

This clonotype was observed a handful of times. The chain recombines TRBV29-1 with TRBJ2-1; D is ambiguous. V was pared by 6 bases and J by 0 bases, with 6 bases between. Looked up from germline, CDR1 is SQVTM and CDR2 is ANQGSEA. CDR3 length: 12 amino acids. CDR3 bases: TGCAGCGTCTTGTCCTCCTACAATGAGCAGTTCTTC. Its protein product is CSVLSSYNEQFF.

With regard to this clonotype: This sequence is one base from a far larger clone and is likely a read error. V is TRBV28 and J is TRBJ2-7; D is undetermined. The CDR3 length is 13 residues. Germline CDR1 MDHEN, CDR2 SYDVKM. The CDR3 sequence: CASSQGRSGEQHF. CDR3 DNA: TGTGCCAGCAGCCAAGGGCGGTCCGGCGAGCAGCACTTC.

This clonotype has a count of ten or more. The genes are TRBV29-1 and TRBJ2-7; 8 nucleotides line up with TRBD1. Germline loops: CDR1 SQVTM, CDR2 ANQGSEA. V lost 3 bases to trimming and J lost 4 bases; unmatched junction nucleotides: 8. CDR3 size: 14 residues. In DNA form, the CDR3 reads TGCAGCGTTGAGGTGGCAGGGGGCTTATACGAGCAGTACTTC. Amino acid sequence: CSVEVAGGLYEQYF.

The chain recombines TRBV20-1 with TRBJ1-2; D ambiguous. The V gene's germline CDR1 is DFQATT and CDR2 SNEGSKA (reference sequence). V shed 6 bases and J shed 4 bases, with 18 bases lying between them. The CDR3 contains 14 residues. The DNA for the CDR3 is TGCAGTGCCCCAACCATCCGGGCCGGCTATGGCTACACCTTC. It yields the protein CSAPTIRAGYGYTF.

The table lists this clonotype with many counts. The CDR3 DNA follows: TGTGCCAGCAAGCGCATTATAACAGGGACAGGGGGAACTGAAGCTTTCTTT. As protein: CASKRIITGTGGTEAFF. The chain employs TRBV28 and TRBJ1-1; TRBD1 aligns across 11 bases. Per germline, CDR1 MDHEN and CDR2 SYDVKM. The junction had 15 bases not matched to a gene; V was cut back by 7 bases and J by 5 bases. This CDR3 has 17 amino acids.

The chain is built from TRBV2 and TRBJ2-1; D is unresolved. Per germline, CDR1 SNHLY and CDR2 FYNNEI. Deletions cut 4 bases from V and 10 bases from J, with 8 bases between. The CDR3 has 11 residues. The CDR3 DNA sequence: TGTGCCAGCAGTGGAATTAGAGAGCAGTTCTTC. Translation: CASSGIREQFF.

V is TRBV19 and J is TRBJ1-5; possibly TRBD1 for D (5 bases). Germline values: CDR1 LNHDA, CDR2 SQIVND (reference sequence). The CDR3 runs to 14 residues. The ends were cut back, 9 bases at V and 0 bases at J, with 12 bases in the middle. CDR3 sequence: CASSRRDSNQPQHF. The DNA of the CDR3 is TGTGCCAGCAGCCGCAGGGATAGCAATCAGCCCCAGCATTTT.

This clonotype occurred many times. V and J are TRBV20-1 and TRBJ2-5, with D uncertain. There are 11 residues in the CDR3. V was shortened by 8 bases and J by 7 bases, with 14 bases between the two germline ends. Looked up from germline, CDR1 is DFQATT and CDR2 is SNEGSKA (reference sequence). The CDR3 sequence is CSTITLGTQYF. Written as DNA, the CDR3 is TGCAGTACTATCACTCTGGGGACCCAGTACTTC.